This entry features one TCR beta chain sequence. The antigen is unknown. CDR1 and CDR2 (germline): SGHTA, FQGTGA. The length of the CDR3 is 13 residues. The V and J ends lost 3 bases and 11 bases, in that order; junction bases with no gene match: 6. The entry originates in a study of cytomegalovirus exposure and HLA in healthy donors. Findings of the study overall: The productive fraction for most TCR beta V segments was about 87% or about 30% in an earlier analysis.

Researchers ran the PCR with 60 Vbeta and 13 Jbeta primers. Sequencing was performed with immunoSEQ multiplex PCR; in TCRdb, only in-frame clones are kept and a portion is missing. The table lists about 160,000 clones, with 1.3% in the top ten. Sequences were obtained from PBMCs. This receptor was taken from a woman aged 60 to 75 in good health and CMV-seronegative. V usage is TRBV7-3 and J usage is TRBJ1-1; 10 bases map to TRBD1. This chain's CDR3 is CASSFDRGREAFF. The CDR3 nucleotides read TGTGCCAGCAGCTTCGACAGGGGGCGGGAGGCTTTCTTT.